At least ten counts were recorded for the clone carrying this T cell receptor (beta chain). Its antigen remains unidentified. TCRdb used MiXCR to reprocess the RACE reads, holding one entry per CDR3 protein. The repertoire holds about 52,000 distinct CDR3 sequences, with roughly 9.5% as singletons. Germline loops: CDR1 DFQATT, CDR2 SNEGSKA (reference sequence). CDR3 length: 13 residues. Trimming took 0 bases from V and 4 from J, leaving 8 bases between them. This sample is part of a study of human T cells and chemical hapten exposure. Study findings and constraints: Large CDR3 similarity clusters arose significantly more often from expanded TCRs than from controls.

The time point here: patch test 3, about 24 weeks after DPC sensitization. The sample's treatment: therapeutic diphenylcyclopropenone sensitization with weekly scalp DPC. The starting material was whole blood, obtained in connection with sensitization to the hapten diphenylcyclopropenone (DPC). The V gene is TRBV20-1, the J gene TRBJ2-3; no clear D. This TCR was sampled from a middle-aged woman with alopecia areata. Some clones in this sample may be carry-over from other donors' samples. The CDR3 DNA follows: TGCAGTGCTAGAGAGGACGCCGCAGATACGCAGTATTTT. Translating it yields CSAREDAADTQYF.